This T cell receptor (beta chain) comes out of a study of shared clonotypes between healthy human individuals. Study results and limitations: The study generally estimated greater richness for naive than memory subsets. Non-shared clonotypes had lower generation probabilities than those shared by all four donors.

As concerns this clone: Its specificity is unknown.

The CDR3 spans 16 residues. The V gene lost 5 bases and the J gene lost 4 bases, with 18 bases spanning the gap. Per germline, CDR1 KGHSH and CDR2 LQKENI. CD45RA+ naive and CD45RA-negative memory subsets were separated from CD4+ cells. Original processing methods: Owing to the provision of junction-only sequences devoid of quality scores by immunoSEQ, filtering differed. The repertoire was sequenced with immunoSEQ multiplex PCR; TCRdb's copy has only in-frame clones and lacks some. D and trimming were read from the DNA, whereas the V and J calls and clone size are those reported in that table. This sample has about 660,000 clones; over 65% occur once, and the top ten carry roughly 1.7%.

Sequencing input: memory CD4+ T cells sorted from blood. Regarding subset: CD45RA-negative fraction. The rearrangement uses TRBV18 and TRBJ1-3; tentative D call: TRBD1 (5 bases). The sequence was obtained from a woman in her 30s in good health. CDR3 coding DNA: TGTGCCAGCTCAGCGGTCAGGGCCGCATCCGGAAACACCATATATTTT. It is translated as CASSAVRAASGNTIYF.